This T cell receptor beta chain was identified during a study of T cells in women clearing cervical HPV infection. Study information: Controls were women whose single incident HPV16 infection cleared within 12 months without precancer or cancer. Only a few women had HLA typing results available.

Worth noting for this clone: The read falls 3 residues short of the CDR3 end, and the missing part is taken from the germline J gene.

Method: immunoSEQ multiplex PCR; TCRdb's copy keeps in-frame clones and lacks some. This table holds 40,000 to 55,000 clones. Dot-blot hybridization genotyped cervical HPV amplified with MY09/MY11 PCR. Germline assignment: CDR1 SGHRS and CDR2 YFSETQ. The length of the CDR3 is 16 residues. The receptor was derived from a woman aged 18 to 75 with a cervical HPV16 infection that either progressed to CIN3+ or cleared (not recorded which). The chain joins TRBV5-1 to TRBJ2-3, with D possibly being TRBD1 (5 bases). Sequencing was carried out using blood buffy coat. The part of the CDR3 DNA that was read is TGCGCCAGCACCATAAGGGGCGGACCCCAATCGGAGACG. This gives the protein CASTIRGGPQSET. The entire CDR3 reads CASTIRGGPQSETQYF.